The 30 T cell receptor beta chains presented below share a single source sample, sequenced in a study of cytomegalovirus exposure and HLA in healthy donors. In the PCR, 60 Vbeta and 13 Jbeta primers were used. Assay used: immunoSEQ multiplex PCR; TCRdb lists only in-frame clones, some missing. The sample comprises 150,000 to 200,000 clones, 80% to 85% of which are singletons, and 4.1% rests with the top ten. Sequencing was carried out using PBMCs. The receptor source for this set is a man aged 45-65 years in good health and CMV-seropositive.

The CDR3: CASSLYPPTGKVDYGYTF. The CDR3 DNA reads TGTGCCAGCAGCTTATACCCGCCGACAGGGAAGGTAGACTATGGCTACACCTTC. The chain couples TRBV7-2 to TRBJ1-2; TRBD1 matches 7 bases. CDR3 length: 18 amino acids. V gave up 2 bases and J gave up 3 bases; unmatched junction bases: 15. Germline CDR1 and CDR2: SGHTA and FQGNSA. The entire variable domain, with the rest obtained from reference TRBV7-2 and TRBJ1-2, is as follows: GAGVSQSPSNKVTEKGKDVELRCDPISGHTALYWYRQSLGQGLEFLIYFQGNSAPDKSGLPSDRFSAERTGGSVSTLTIQRTQQEDSAVYLCASSLYPPTGKVDYGYTFGSGTRLTVV.

V gene TRBV5-5 combines with J gene TRBJ2-7; TRBD1 matches 8 bases. Trimming took 5 bases from V and 3 from J; bases not matched to a gene: 13. The CDR3 has 16 residues. Germline CDR1 is SGHKS and CDR2 is YYEKEE (reference sequence). The CDR3 DNA follows: TGTGCCAGCAGTTCAGGGGGACAGGTGAATTACTACGAGCAGTACTTC. This gives the protein CASSSGGQVNYYEQYF.

This clone was counted once. The chain combines TRBV9 with TRBJ2-1; 7 bases fit TRBD2. The germline V gene has CDR1 SGDLS and CDR2 YYNGEE. V shed 4 bases, J shed 5 bases, and the junction held 9 bases outside the gene matches. The CDR3 length is 15 residues. CDR3 coding DNA: TGTGCCAGCAGCCCCCCCTCTAGCGGAGACAATGAGCAGTTCTTC. This encodes CASSPPSSGDNEQFF.

V gene TRBV19 combines with J gene TRBJ2-3, with 8 bases lining up with TRBD2. Germline loops: CDR1 LNHDA, CDR2 SQIVND (reference sequence). The junction had 3 bases not matched to a gene; V was cut back by 4 bases and J by 0 bases. The CDR3 sequence is 15 residues long. CDR3 sequence reads: CASSRPSGSTDTQYF. CDR3 coding DNA: TGTGCCAGTAGTAGACCTAGCGGGAGCACAGATACGCAGTATTTT.

The V call is TRBV28, the J call TRBJ1-5; 9 bases line up with TRBD1. CDR3 length: 16 residues. The germline V gene has CDR1 MDHEN and CDR2 SYDVKM. Trimming at V came to 6 bases and at J to 3 bases, leaving 9 bases not matched to a gene. The CDR3 region is CASRLPTGGFNQPQHF. CDR3 bases: TGTGCCAGCAGACTCCCGACAGGGGGGTTCAATCAGCCCCAGCATTTT. The complete variable domain, with remaining parts taken from reference TRBV28 and TRBJ1-5, reads DVKVTQSSRYLVKRTGEKVFLECVQDMDHENMFWYRQDPGLGLRLIYFSYDVKMKEKGDIPEGYSVSREKKERFSLILESASTNQTSMYLCASRLPTGGFNQPQHFGDGTRLSIL.

This rearrangement joins TRBV9 to TRBJ1-3; TRBD1 is a possible D gene (6 bases). This CDR3 is 15 amino acids long. Germline CDR1 and CDR2: SGDLS and YYNGEE. Trimming took 3 bases from V and 2 from J, leaving 12 bases between them. This CDR3 reads CASSAHRDPGNTIYF. The CDR3 DNA is TGTGCCAGCAGCGCCCACAGGGACCCTGGAAACACCATATATTTT.

The V gene is TRBV25-1, the J gene TRBJ1-1; TRBD1 is a possible D gene (5 bases). This CDR3 region has 14 residues. Germline CDR1 is MGHDK and CDR2 is SYGVNS. V lost 7 bases and J 1 base, leaving 13 bases between the germline ends. The chain's CDR3 is CASMRQGPNTEAFF. CDR3 bases: TGTGCCAGCATGCGGCAGGGCCCGAACACTGAAGCTTTCTTT.

This clone was counted between two and nine times. The rearrangement links TRBV2 to TRBJ2-7; 9 nucleotides match TRBD1. The CDR3 spans 14 residues. CDR1 and CDR2 (germline): SNHLY, FYNNEI. V dropped 8 bases and J dropped 2; count of bases not matched to a gene: 7. The CDR3 DNA follows: TGTGCCAGCCAACCGACAGGGGGGACCTACGAGCAGTACTTC. It yields the protein CASQPTGGTYEQYF.

This clone was picked up a small number of times. The chain joins TRBV6-5 to TRBJ1-2; maybe TRBD1 (5 bases). This CDR3 region has 10 residues. The V gene lost 4 bases and the J gene lost 8 bases, with 5 bases spanning the gap. The germline gives CDR1 MNHEY, CDR2 SVGAGI. The CDR3 DNA is TGTGCCAGCAGTTGGGGCGGCTACACCTTC. Translating it yields CASSWGGYTF.

V usage is TRBV28 and J usage is TRBJ2-7, with a tentative D call TRBD2 (5 bases). Trimming stripped 6 bases from V and 6 bases from J, with 15 bases between. The CDR3 runs to 13 residues. Per germline, CDR1 MDHEN and CDR2 SYDVKM. CDR3 region: CASRTRTHGEQYF. The DNA for the CDR3 is TGTGCCAGCAGGACCCGGACTCACGGCGAGCAGTACTTC.

This clone was detected once. V gene TRBV7-9 combines with J gene TRBJ1-6, with a possible D match to TRBD1 (5 bases). Between the trimmed V and J ends, which lost 8 bases and 6 bases, there was a span of 11 bases. The CDR3 covers 13 residues. Germline CDR1 is SEHNR and CDR2 is FQNEAQ (reference sequence). The CDR3 here is CASGREANSPLHF. The CDR3 bases are TGTGCCAGCGGCAGGGAGGCTAATTCACCCCTCCACTTT.

The chain employs TRBV29-1 and TRBJ1-2, with a possible D match to TRBD1 (6 bases). The CDR3 is 13 amino acids. In germline, CDR1 is SQVTM, CDR2 ANQGSEA. Between the trimmed V and J ends, which lost 6 bases and 0 bases, there was a span of 11 bases. The CDR3 nucleotides read TGCAGCGTCGAGGGGGGGCCTAACTATGGCTACACCTTC. Protein sequence: CSVEGGPNYGYTF.

Here the CDR3 DNA reads TGTGCCAGCAGTTCTAGCGACAGAGAGACCCAGTACTTC. This translates into CASSSSDRETQYF. The chain recombines TRBV28 with TRBJ2-5; a possible D gene is TRBD2 (6 bases). Trimming shortened V by 4 bases and J by 4 bases, and 10 bases separated the two germline ends. The CDR3 contains 13 residues. Germline CDR1 MDHEN, CDR2 SYDVKM.

In its sample, this clone was seen a few times. The chain uses TRBV5-5 and TRBJ2-5; 7 bases map to TRBD1. Germline V gene lookup returns CDR1 SGHKS and CDR2 YYEKEE (reference sequence). The CDR3 runs 16 residues. Trimming cost V 1 base and J 5 bases; bases outside gene matches: 11. Here the CDR3 DNA reads TGTGCCAGCAGCTTGCGACGACAGGGCACGGGGGAGACCCAGTACTTC. Translation: CASSLRRQGTGETQYF.

The chain is built from TRBV28 and TRBJ2-2; D possibly corresponds to TRBD2 (5 bases). The CDR3 is 15 residues long. Trimming took 5 bases from V and 4 from J, leaving 14 bases between them. CDR1 is MDHEN and CDR2 is SYDVKM in the germline V gene. The CDR3: CASSGSNAGTGELFF. In DNA form, the CDR3 reads TGTGCCAGCAGTGGATCAAACGCGGGCACCGGGGAGCTGTTTTTT. Based on the CDR3 plus reference TRBV28 and TRBJ2-2, the full variable domain is DVKVTQSSRYLVKRTGEKVFLECVQDMDHENMFWYRQDPGLGLRLIYFSYDVKMKEKGDIPEGYSVSREKKERFSLILESASTNQTSMYLCASSGSNAGTGELFFGEGSRLTVL.

The V gene is TRBV28, the J gene TRBJ2-7, with a weak D call TRBD2 (6 bases). CDR3 length equals 13 residues. Germline V gives CDR1 MDHEN, CDR2 SYDVKM. V was shortened by 4 bases and J by 4 bases, with 11 bases between the two germline ends. CDR3 bases: TGTGCCAGCAGTTGGAGGGTACAGTACGAGCAGTACTTC. This encodes CASSWRVQYEQYF.

The chain carries TRBV4-1 and TRBJ2-1; tentatively, D is TRBD1 (6 bases). The CDR3 length is 15 residues. The germline V gene has CDR1 MGHRA and CDR2 YSYEKL. V was clipped by 6 bases and J by 6 bases, with 18 bases between them. In DNA, the CDR3 is TGCGCCAGCAGACACTTACAGGGAAATATCAATGAGCAGTTCTTC. It encodes CASRHLQGNINEQFF.

The CDR3 bases are TGTGCCAGCAGCTTCCCCGCGGGGGGGCTGAGCTCCTACAATGAGCAGTTCTTC. Protein: CASSFPAGGLSSYNEQFF. The V call is TRBV5-6, the J call TRBJ2-1; 9 bases agree with TRBD2. Trimming removed 2 bases from V and 0 bases from J; junction bases left unmatched: 9. Germline CDR1 reads SGHDT; CDR2 reads YYEEEE. The CDR3 is 18 residues long.

Details on this clone: In the same sample, other DNA sequences code for this CDR3. The chain uses TRBV6-5 and TRBJ2-7; 10 bases align to TRBD1. Germline-derived CDR1 and CDR2 are MNHEY and SVGAGI. CDR3 length: 14 amino acids. V lost 2 bases and J lost 4; bases outside the gene matches: 2. As DNA, the CDR3 is TGTGCCAGCAGTTACCTGGGACAGGGGTACGAGCAGTACTTC. It specifies CASSYLGQGYEQYF.

The CDR3 DNA follows: TGTGCCAGCAGCCAAGTTACGACAGGTCTCTATGGCTACACCTTC. Translation: CASSQVTTGLYGYTF. This chain uses TRBV14 with TRBJ1-2, with D possibly TRBD1 on 6 matching bases. CDR1 is SGHDN, CDR2 FVKESK, per germline. Trimming removed 1 base at V and 4 bases at J, with 13 bases between. CDR3 length equals 15 residues.

This rearrangement joins TRBV20-1 to TRBJ2-5, with a weak D call TRBD1 (6 bases). TRBJ2-7 explains the end of the DNA better; the J call may be wrong. Germline V CDR1 and CDR2: DFQATT, SNEGSKA (reference sequence). This CDR3 region has 11 residues. DNA of the CDR3: TGCAGTGCAAACAGGGTTCACGAGCAGTACTTC. It specifies CSANRVHEQYF.

The chain recombines TRBV5-1 with TRBJ1-2; D gene unclear. Germline loops: CDR1 SGHRS, CDR2 YFSETQ. CDR3 length: 13 amino acids. V was clipped by 2 bases and J by 4 bases, with 9 bases between them. In nucleotides, the CDR3 is TGCGCCAGCAGCTTTTCGGAGAGCTATGGCTACACCTTC. Translated, it gives CASSFSESYGYTF.

The V gene is TRBV4-1, the J gene TRBJ1-2, with D possibly matching TRBD1 (5 bases). The ends were cut back, 4 bases at V and 5 bases at J, with 17 bases in the middle. Germline CDR1 reads MGHRA; CDR2 reads YSYEKL. The CDR3 is made up of 15 amino acids. In DNA form, the CDR3 reads TGCGCCAGCAGCCCCAGTCGGCAGGGAGGGTATGGCTACACCTTC. Its protein product is CASSPSRQGGYGYTF.

V gene TRBV21-1 combines with J gene TRBJ2-1; the D segment call TRBD2 is taken from the table without a DNA check. TRBV21-1 is designated a pseudogene. The CDR3 runs to 16 residues. The DNA of the CDR3 is TGTGCCAGCAGCAAATCCCGGGTTTTTGGGTGCAATGAGCAGTTCTTC. This sequence encodes CASSKSRVFGCNEQFF.

The rearrangement joins TRBV23-1 to TRBJ2-1; 11 nucleotides line up with TRBD1. TRBV23-1 falls under the ORF class, with uncertain function. The CDR3 totals 14 residues. V was pared by 4 bases and J by 7 bases, with 3 bases of the junction left unmatched. CDR3 amino acids: CASSRRDRGNEQFF. The DNA for the CDR3 is TGCGCCAGCAGTCGAAGGGACAGGGGGAATGAGCAGTTCTTC.

V and J are TRBV5-6 and TRBJ2-5, with D uncertain. The germline V gene encodes CDR1 SGHDT and CDR2 YYEEEE. V dropped 3 bases and J dropped 5 bases, with 5 bases sitting between them. The CDR3 has 11 residues. CDR3 in amino acids: CASSSLETQYF. CDR3 in DNA: TGTGCCAGCAGCTCTTTGGAGACCCAGTACTTC.

This sequence joins TRBV18 and TRBJ2-7, with 8 bases identical to TRBD1. The V and J ends lost 2 bases and 9 bases, in that order; junction bases with no gene match: 9. The CDR3 totals 14 residues. The V gene's germline CDR1 is KGHSH and CDR2 LQKENI. CDR3 amino acids: CASSPRPGQEAQYF. In nucleotides, the CDR3 is TGTGCCAGCTCACCAAGACCGGGACAGGAAGCGCAGTACTTC.

In its sample, this clone was seen once. The J gene is TRBJ1-4, the V gene TRBV28; D is ambiguous. Germline V CDR1 and CDR2: MDHEN, SYDVKM. V was trimmed by 5 bases and J by 10 bases, leaving 11 bases between them. The length of the CDR3 is 12 residues. This chain's CDR3 is CASSTQARKLFF. CDR3 in DNA: TGTGCCAGCAGTACCCAGGCCAGAAAACTGTTTTTT.

This clone was detected a few times. This rearrangement joins TRBV6-5 to TRBJ1-2; D is possibly TRBD1 (6 bases). The CDR3 spans 14 residues. The germline V gene encodes CDR1 MNHEY and CDR2 SVGAGI. The ends were cut back, 6 bases at V and 7 bases at J, with 18 bases in the middle. The CDR3 DNA sequence: TGTGCCAGCAGAAAGGGGGGGGCAGGGATTGGCTACACCTTC. Translated: CASRKGGAGIGYTF.

The chain recombines TRBV19 with TRBJ2-7, with D uncertain. Germline V gene lookup returns CDR1 LNHDA and CDR2 SQIVND (reference sequence). The CDR3 has 14 residues. The V end was cut by 3 bases, the J end by 0 bases, with 9 bases between. The CDR3 region has the DNA TGTGCCAGTAGTATCAGGCTATCCTCCTACGAGCAGTACTTC. It yields the protein CASSIRLSSYEQYF.